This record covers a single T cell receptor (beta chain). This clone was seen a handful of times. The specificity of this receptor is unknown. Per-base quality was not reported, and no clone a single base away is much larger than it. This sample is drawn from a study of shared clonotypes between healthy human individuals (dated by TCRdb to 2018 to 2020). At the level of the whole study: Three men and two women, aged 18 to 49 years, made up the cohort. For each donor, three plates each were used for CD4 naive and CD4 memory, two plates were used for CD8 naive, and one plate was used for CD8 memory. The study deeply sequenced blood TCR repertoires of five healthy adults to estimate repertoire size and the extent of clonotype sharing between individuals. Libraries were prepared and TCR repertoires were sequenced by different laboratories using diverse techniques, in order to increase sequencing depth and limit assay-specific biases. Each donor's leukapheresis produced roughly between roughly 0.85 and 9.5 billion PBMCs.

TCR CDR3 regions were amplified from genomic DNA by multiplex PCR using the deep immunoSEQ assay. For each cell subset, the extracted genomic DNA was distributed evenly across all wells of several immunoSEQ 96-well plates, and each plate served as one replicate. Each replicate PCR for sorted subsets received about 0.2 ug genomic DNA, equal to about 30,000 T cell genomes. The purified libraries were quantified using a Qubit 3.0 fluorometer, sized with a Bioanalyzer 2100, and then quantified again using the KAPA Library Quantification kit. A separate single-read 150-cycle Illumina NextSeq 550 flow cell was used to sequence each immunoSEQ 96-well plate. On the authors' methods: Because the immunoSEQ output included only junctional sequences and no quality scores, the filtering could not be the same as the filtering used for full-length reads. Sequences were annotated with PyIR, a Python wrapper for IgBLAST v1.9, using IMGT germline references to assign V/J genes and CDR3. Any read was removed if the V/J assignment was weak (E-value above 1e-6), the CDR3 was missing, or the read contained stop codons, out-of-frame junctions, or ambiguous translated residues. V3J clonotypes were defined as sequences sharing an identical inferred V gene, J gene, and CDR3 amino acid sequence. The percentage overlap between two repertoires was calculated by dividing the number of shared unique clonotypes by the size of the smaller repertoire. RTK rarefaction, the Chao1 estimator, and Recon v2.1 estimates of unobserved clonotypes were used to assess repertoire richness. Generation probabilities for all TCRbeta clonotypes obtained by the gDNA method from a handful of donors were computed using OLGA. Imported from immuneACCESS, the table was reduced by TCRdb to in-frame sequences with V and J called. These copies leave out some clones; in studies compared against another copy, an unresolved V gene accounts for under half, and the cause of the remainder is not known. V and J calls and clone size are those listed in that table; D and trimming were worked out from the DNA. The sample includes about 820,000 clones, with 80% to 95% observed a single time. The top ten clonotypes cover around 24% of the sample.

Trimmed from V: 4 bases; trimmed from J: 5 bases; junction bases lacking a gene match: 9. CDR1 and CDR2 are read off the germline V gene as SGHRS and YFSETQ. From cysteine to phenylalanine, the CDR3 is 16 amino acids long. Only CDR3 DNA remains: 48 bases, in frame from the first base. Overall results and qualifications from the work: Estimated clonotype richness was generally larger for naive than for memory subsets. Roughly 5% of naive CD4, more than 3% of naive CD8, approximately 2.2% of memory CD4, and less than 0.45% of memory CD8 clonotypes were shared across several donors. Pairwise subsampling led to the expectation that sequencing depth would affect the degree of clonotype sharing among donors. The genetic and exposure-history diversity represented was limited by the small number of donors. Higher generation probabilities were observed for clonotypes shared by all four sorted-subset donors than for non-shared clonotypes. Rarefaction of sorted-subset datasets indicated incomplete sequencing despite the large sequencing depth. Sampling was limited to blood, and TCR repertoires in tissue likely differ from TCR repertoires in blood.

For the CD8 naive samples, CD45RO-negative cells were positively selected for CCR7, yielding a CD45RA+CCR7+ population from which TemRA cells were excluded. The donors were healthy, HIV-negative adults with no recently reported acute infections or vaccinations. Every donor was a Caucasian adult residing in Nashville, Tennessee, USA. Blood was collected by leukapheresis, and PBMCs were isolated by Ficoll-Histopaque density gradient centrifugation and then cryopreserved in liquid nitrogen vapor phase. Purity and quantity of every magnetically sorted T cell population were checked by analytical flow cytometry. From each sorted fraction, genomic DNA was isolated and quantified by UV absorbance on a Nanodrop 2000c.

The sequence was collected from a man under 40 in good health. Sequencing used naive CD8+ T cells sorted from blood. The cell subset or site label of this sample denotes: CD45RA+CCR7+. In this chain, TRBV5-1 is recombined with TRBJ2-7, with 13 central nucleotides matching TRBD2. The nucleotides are TGCGCCAGCAGCATGGGACTAGCGGGGCCTTTCGACGAGCAGTACTTC. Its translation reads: CASSMGLAGPFDEQYF.